This T cell receptor (beta chain) is from a study of T cell changes during pregnancy in multiple sclerosis. The CDR3 totals 14 residues. Germline lookup yields CDR1 SGHNT and CDR2 YYREEE (reference sequence). V lost 2 bases and J lost 7; bases outside the gene matches: 5. The repertoire was sequenced with immunoSEQ multiplex PCR; TCRdb's copy has only in-frame clones and lacks some. In the table there are some 77,000 clones, around nine tenths of which are singletons. The V gene is TRBV5-4, the J gene TRBJ2-1; 8 bases line up with TRBD2. This sequence originates from a female donor in good health, enrolled as a control in a pregnancy study. Material: peripheral blood, obtained in the second trimester of pregnancy. The CDR3 DNA follows: TGTGCCAGCAGCTTCCGGGGGGGGAGAAATGAGCAGTTCTTC. It encodes CASSFRGGRNEQFF.